A selection of T cell receptor beta chains follows, all from one sample in a study of cytomegalovirus exposure and HLA in healthy donors. TCRdb keeps only in-frame clones here, not all; method: immunoSEQ multiplex PCR. The table has 150,000 to 200,000 clones, around four fifths seen once. Source material: PBMCs. The receptors originated from a female donor in good health and CMV-seronegative. CDR3s include the opening cysteine and the closing phenylalanine or tryptophan. The D gene is left open where the match is weak. Rows may omit the clone size; those that give it use once, few, many or a size class.

CASSAPRGQGNYGYTF | TGTGCCAGCAGCGCCCCGAGGGGACAGGGGAACTATGGCTACACCTTC | TRBV9 | NA | TRBD1 | TRBJ1-2
CASSPETSGGPTTDTQYF | TGTGCCAGCAGCCCGGAGACTAGCGGGGGGCCTACCACAGATACGCAGTATTTT | TRBV4-2 | NA | TRBD2 | TRBJ2-3
CASSHRNTGELFF | TGTGCCAGCAGTCACAGGAACACCGGGGAGCTGTTTTTT | TRBV6-1 | NA | NA | TRBJ2-2
CASSEAGAGFDEQYF | TGTGCCAGCAGTGAAGCAGGTGCAGGGTTCGACGAGCAGTACTTC | TRBV2 | NA | NA | TRBJ2-7
CASSLVRERGNEQFF | TGTGCCAGCAGCTTAGTGCGGGAGCGGGGCAATGAGCAGTTCTTC | TRBV11-2 | NA | TRBD2 | TRBJ2-1
CASSSRDSGSQFF | TGTGCCAGCAGTTCCCGGGATAGCGGGAGTCAGTTCTTC | TRBV6-4 | NA | TRBD2 | TRBJ2-1
CASSPYGRRGTEAFF | TGTGCCAGCAGCCCTTACGGCCGTAGGGGGACTGAAGCTTTCTTT | TRBV9 | NA | NA | TRBJ1-1
CASSQVPGGSRGTETQYF | TGCGCCAGCAGCCAAGTCCCTGGCGGGTCCCGAGGTACGGAGACCCAGTACTTC | TRBV4-3 | NA | NA | TRBJ2-5
CASSFREDEAFF | TGTGCCAGCAGTTTCAGGGAGGATGAAGCTTTCTTT | TRBV27 | NA | NA | TRBJ1-1
CASSPLGGGPVETQYF | TGTGCCAGTAGCCCCTTAGGGGGAGGGCCAGTCGAGACCCAGTACTTC | TRBV19 | NA | NA | TRBJ2-5
CASSQGVGVAYEQYF | TGTGCCAGCAGCCAGGGTGTAGGGGTCGCCTACGAGCAGTACTTC | TRBV9 | NA | NA | TRBJ2-7
CASSLAWGDGQPQHF | TGTGCCAGCAGCTTAGCTTGGGGAGACGGTCAGCCCCAGCATTTT | TRBV7-8 | NA | NA | TRBJ1-5
CAWSHGIDRVRQPQHF | TGTGCCTGGAGCCACGGGATCGACAGGGTGCGTCAGCCCCAGCATTTT | TRBV30 | NA | TRBD1 | TRBJ1-5
CASSLSAGGNEKLFF | TGCGCCAGCAGCTTGTCGGCAGGGGGTAATGAAAAACTGTTTTTT | TRBV5-1 | NA | TRBD1 | TRBJ1-4
CASSTPGRRSEQYF | TGTGCCAGCAGCACACCGGGGAGACGAAGCGAGCAGTACTTC | TRBV28 | NA | NA | TRBJ2-7
CATKAFNEQFF | TGTGCCACCAAAGCGTTCAATGAGCAGTTCTTC | TRBV19 | NA | NA | TRBJ2-1
CATSPRLISSYEQYF | TGTGCCACCAGCCCCCGACTGATAAGCTCCTACGAGCAGTACTTC | TRBV15 | NA | NA | TRBJ2-7
CASGENEKLFF | TGTGCCAGCGGGGAGAATGAAAAACTGTTTTTT | TRBV28 | NA | NA | TRBJ1-4
CASSRTGGKSYGYTF | TGTGCCAGCAGCAGGACAGGGGGCAAAAGTTATGGCTACACCTTC | TRBV6-5 | NA | TRBD1 | TRBJ1-2
CASRTGALREQYF | TGCGCCAGCAGGACAGGGGCCCTACGGGAGCAGTACTTC | TRBV5-1 | NA | TRBD1 | TRBJ2-7
CATSRDLGGHNEKLFF | TGTGCCACCAGCAGAGATTTAGGAGGGCATAATGAAAAACTGTTTTTT | TRBV15 | NA | NA | TRBJ1-4
CASSLTGGRDTEAFF | TGTGCCAGCAGTTTAACAGGGGGAAGGGACACTGAAGCTTTCTTT | TRBV6-5 | few | TRBD1 | TRBJ1-1
CACKLRNQPQHF | TGTGCCTGTAAGTTGAGGAATCAGCCCCAGCATTTT | TRBV19 | NA | NA | TRBJ1-5
CARSLGTSGAPTDTQYF | TGTGCCAGAAGCTTAGGGACTAGCGGGGCCCCCACAGATACGCAGTATTTT | TRBV7-5 | NA | NA | TRBJ2-3
CASSEGHENIQYF | TGTGCCAGCAGTGAAGGACATGAAAACATTCAGTACTTC | TRBV6-1 | NA | NA | TRBJ2-4
CATDGLAGFTETQYF | TGTGCCACCGATGGACTAGCGGGGTTTACAGAGACCCAGTACTTC | TRBV6-1 | NA | TRBD2 | TRBJ2-5
CASSELAGANDEQFF | TGTGCCAGCAGTGAACTAGCGGGAGCGAATGATGAGCAGTTCTTC | TRBV2 | NA | TRBD2 | TRBJ2-1
CASSLARNEKLFF | TGTGCCAGCAGCTTGGCCAGGAATGAAAAACTGTTTTTT | TRBV5-8 | NA | NA | TRBJ1-4
CAWSRQGSDGYTF | TGTGCCTGGAGTCGACAGGGTTCGGATGGCTACACCTTC | TRBV30 | NA | TRBD1 | TRBJ1-2
CAISESGRSYEQYF | TGTGCCATCAGTGAGTCGGGGAGATCCTACGAGCAGTACTTC | TRBV10-3 | few | NA | TRBJ2-7
CASSFAGGKFLQFF | TGTGCCAGCAGTTTCGCGGGGGGGAAATTTTTGCAGTTCTTC | TRBV6-5 | NA | TRBD2 | TRBJ2-1
CASSWGGSLYQETEAFF | TGTGCCAGCAGTTGGGGAGGATCCTTATACCAGGAGACTGAAGCTTTCTTT | TRBV6-7 | NA | NA | TRBJ1-1
CASRYKTGVNSPLHF | TGTGCCAGCAGATATAAGACAGGGGTGAATTCACCCCTCCACTTT | TRBV6-5 | NA | TRBD1 | TRBJ1-6
CASSVGNGYTF | TGTGCCAGCAGCGTAGGTAATGGCTACACCTTC | TRBV9 | few | NA | TRBJ1-2
CASSAGTGGPYEQYF | TGTGCCAGCAGCGCCGGGACAGGGGGCCCCTACGAGCAGTACTTC | TRBV9 | NA | TRBD1 | TRBJ2-7
CASSFPLTRDRPYEQYF | TGTGCCAGCAGCTTTCCCCTTACGCGGGACAGGCCCTACGAGCAGTACTTC | TRBV11-1 | NA | TRBD1 | TRBJ2-7
CASSETGGGGTEAFF | TGTGCCAGCAGTGAGACAGGGGGCGGGGGCACTGAAGCTTTCTTT | TRBV25-1 | once | TRBD1 | TRBJ1-1
CASTMGGSLGEQYF | TGTGCCAGCACCATGGGGGGGAGTTTAGGCGAGCAGTACTTC | TRBV28 | many | TRBD2 | TRBJ2-7
CASSSLTGGTEAFF | TGTGCCAGCAGCTCATTGACAGGGGGCACTGAAGCTTTCTTT | TRBV7-2 | NA | TRBD1 | TRBJ1-1
CASSYGVGGGYEQYF | TGTGCCAGCAGTTACGGGGTGGGAGGTGGGTACGAGCAGTACTTC | TRBV6-6 | NA | NA | TRBJ2-7
CASSSGSGNTIYF | TGTGCCAGCAGTTCAGGGTCGGGAAACACCATATATTTT | TRBV6-5 | NA | NA | TRBJ1-3